This TCR beta chain is drawn from a study of cytomegalovirus exposure and HLA in healthy donors. Germline-derived CDR1 and CDR2 are MDHEN and SYDVKM. The CDR3 covers 14 residues. V shed 5 bases and J 1 base; nucleotides not matched to a gene: 1. Study results and limitations: Common viral pathogens were later found to be apparently linked to several of the most significant clusters. Later analysis identified a missense DCLRE1C variant that was linked to TCR beta V- and J-gene trimming.

Primers included in the PCR were 60 Vbeta and 13 Jbeta primers. Sequencing used immunoSEQ multiplex PCR; TCRdb keeps in-frame clones, though not all of them. The data show some 150,000 clones, roughly 80% seen once. With regard to this clone: Its antigen is undetermined.

The sequence was collected from a male donor in good health and CMV-seronegative. Sequences were obtained from PBMCs. The chain recombines TRBV28 with TRBJ2-7; the match to TRBD2 covers 11 bases. The CDR3 coding sequence is TGTGCCAGCAGTACTAGCGGGAGATCCTACGAGCAGTACTTC. Translated, it gives CASSTSGRSYEQYF.